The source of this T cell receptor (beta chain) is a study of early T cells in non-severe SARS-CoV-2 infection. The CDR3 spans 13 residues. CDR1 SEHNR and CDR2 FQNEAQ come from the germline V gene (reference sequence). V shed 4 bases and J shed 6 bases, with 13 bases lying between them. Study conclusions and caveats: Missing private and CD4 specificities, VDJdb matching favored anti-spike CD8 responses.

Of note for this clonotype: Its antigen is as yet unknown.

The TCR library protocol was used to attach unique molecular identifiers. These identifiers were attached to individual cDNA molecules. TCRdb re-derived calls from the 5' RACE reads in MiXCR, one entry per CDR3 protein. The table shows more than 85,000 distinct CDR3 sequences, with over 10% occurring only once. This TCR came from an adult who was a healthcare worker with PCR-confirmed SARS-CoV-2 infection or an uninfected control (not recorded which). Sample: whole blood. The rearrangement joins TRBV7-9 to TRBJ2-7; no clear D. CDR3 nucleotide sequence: TGTGCCAGCAGCTACCCACGGGCCCTCGAGCAGTACTTC. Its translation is CASSYPRALEQYF.